The clone carrying this T cell receptor (beta chain) turned up a few times. This record belongs to a study of identical twins. TCRdb redid the calling of the 5' RACE reads with MiXCR, one entry per CDR3 protein. The sample consists of 200,000 to 250,000 distinct CDR3 sequences, about an eighth of them appearing once. With no exceptions, donors were healthy Caucasians. This CDR3 comprises 13 residues. V was clipped by 5 bases and J by 8 bases, with 15 bases between them. Germline CDR1 reads SEHNR; CDR2 reads FQNEAQ (reference sequence). Sequencing input: memory (CD45RO+) T cells sorted from blood. This TCR came from a woman aged 18-29 years in good health. The rearrangement links TRBV7-9 to TRBJ1-1; no clear D gene. In DNA form, the CDR3 reads TGTGCCAGCAGCACTGAGAGGATCGTCGAAGCTTTCTTT. It codes for CASSTERIVEAFF.